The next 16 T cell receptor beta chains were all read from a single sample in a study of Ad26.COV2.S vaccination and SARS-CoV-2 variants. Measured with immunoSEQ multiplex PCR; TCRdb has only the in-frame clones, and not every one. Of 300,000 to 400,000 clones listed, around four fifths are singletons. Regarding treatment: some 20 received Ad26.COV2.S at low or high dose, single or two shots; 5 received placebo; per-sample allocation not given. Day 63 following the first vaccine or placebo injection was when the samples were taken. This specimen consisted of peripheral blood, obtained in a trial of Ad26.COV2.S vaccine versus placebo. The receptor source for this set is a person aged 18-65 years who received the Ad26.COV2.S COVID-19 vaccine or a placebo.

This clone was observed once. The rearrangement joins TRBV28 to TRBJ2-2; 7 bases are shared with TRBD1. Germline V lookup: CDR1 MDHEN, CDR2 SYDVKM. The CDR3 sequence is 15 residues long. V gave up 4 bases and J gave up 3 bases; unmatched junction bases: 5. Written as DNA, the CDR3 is TGTGCCAGCAGTTCGGACAGGCTCTACACCGGGGAGCTGTTTTTT. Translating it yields CASSSDRLYTGELFF.

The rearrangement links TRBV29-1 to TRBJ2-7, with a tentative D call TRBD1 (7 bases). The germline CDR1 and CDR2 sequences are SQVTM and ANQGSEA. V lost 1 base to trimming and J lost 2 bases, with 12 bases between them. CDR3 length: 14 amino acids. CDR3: CSVEVPGGTYEQYF. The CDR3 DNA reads TGCAGCGTTGAAGTCCCAGGGGGGACCTACGAGCAGTACTTC.

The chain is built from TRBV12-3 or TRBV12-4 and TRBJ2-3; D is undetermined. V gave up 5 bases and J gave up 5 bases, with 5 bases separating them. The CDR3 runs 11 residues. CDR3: CASSTVDTQYF. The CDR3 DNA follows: TGTGCCAGCAGTACTGTAGATACGCAGTATTTT.

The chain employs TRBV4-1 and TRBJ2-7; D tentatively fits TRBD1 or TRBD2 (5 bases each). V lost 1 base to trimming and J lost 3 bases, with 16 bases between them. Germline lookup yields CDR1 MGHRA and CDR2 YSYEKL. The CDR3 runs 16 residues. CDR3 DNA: TGCGCCAGCAGCCAAGGCGACATACGGGGCGACTACGAGCAGTACTTC. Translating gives CASSQGDIRGDYEQYF.

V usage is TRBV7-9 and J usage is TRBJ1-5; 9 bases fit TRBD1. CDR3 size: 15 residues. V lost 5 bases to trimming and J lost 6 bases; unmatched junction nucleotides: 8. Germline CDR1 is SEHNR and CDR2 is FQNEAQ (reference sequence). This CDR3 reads CASSPIGQGSQPQHF. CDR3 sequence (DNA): TGTGCCAGCAGCCCAATAGGACAGGGGAGTCAGCCCCAGCATTTT.

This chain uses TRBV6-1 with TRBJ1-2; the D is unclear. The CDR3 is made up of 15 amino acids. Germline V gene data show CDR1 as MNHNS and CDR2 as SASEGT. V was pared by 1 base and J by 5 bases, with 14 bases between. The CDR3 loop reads CASSEVGAGEYGYTF. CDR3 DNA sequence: TGTGCCAGCAGTGAAGTAGGCGCCGGGGAGTATGGCTACACCTTC.

This CDR3 reads CASSVLGSWGTDTQYF. CDR3 nucleotides: TGTGCCAGCAGTGTACTAGGGAGCTGGGGCACAGATACGCAGTATTTT. V gene TRBV27 combines with J gene TRBJ2-3, with TRBD2 as a possible D gene (5 bases). Trimming removed 5 bases from V and 1 base from J, with 16 bases in between. This CDR3 contains 16 residues. Germline loops: CDR1 MNHEY, CDR2 SMNVEV (reference sequence).

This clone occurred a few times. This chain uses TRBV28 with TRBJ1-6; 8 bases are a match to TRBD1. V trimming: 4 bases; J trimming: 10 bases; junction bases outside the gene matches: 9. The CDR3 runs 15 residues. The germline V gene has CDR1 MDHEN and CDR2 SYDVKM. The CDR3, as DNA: TGTGCCAGCAGTTCCCCCCGACAGGGGACCTCACCCCTCCACTTT. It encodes CASSSPRQGTSPLHF.

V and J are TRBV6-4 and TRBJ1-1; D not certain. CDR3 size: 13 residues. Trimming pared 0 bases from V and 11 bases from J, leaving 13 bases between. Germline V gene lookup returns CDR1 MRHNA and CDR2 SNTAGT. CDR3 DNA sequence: TGTGCCAGCAGTGACTCGCCCTGGGAGGGTGCTTTCTTT. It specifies CASSDSPWEGAFF.

This CDR3 reads CASSHPTGLGEAFF. As DNA, the CDR3 is TGTGCCAGCAGTCACCCGACAGGGTTGGGTGAAGCTTTCTTT. The V and J genes are TRBV28 and TRBJ1-1; TRBD1 matches 7 bases. Germline CDR1 and CDR2: MDHEN and SYDVKM. The ends lost 5 bases at V and 7 bases at J; junction bases unmatched: 10. The CDR3 is made up of 14 amino acids.

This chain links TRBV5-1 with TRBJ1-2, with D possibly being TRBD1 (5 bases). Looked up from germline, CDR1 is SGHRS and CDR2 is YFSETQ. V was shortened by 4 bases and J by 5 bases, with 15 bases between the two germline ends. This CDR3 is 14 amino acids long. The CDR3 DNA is TGCGCCAGCAGCGTCGACCCCGGGGGGTATGGCTACACCTTC. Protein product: CASSVDPGGYGYTF.

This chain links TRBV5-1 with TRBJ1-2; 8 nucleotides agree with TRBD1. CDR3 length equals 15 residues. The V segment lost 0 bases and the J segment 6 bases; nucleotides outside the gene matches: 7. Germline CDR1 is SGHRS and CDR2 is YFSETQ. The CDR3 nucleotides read TGCGCCAGCAGCTTGGTGTCCGGACAGGGAGATGGCTACACCTTC. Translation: CASSLVSGQGDGYTF. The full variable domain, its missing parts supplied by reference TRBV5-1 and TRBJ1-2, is KAGVTQTPRYLIKTRGQQVTLSCSPISGHRSVSWYQQTPGQGLQFLFEYFSETQRNKGNFPGRFSGRQFSNSRSEMNVSTLELGDSALYLCASSLVSGQGDGYTFGSGTRLTVV.

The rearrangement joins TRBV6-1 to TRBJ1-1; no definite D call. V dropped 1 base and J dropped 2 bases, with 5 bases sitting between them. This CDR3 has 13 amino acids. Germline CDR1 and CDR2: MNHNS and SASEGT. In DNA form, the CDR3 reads TGTGCCAGCAGTGAAGGGATTAACACTGAAGCTTTCTTT. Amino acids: CASSEGINTEAFF.

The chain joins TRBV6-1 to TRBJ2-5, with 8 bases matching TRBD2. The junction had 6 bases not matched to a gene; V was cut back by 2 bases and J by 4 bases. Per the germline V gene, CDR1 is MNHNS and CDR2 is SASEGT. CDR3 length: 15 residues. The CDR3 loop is CASSEISGGAETQYF. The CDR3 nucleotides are TGTGCCAGCAGTGAAATAAGCGGGGGTGCAGAGACCCAGTACTTC.

In DNA form, the CDR3 reads TGTGCCAGCAGTGACTCGAGACTGGTGGGGGAACCCATTAATCAGCCCCAGCATTTT. Amino acids: CASSDSRLVGEPINQPQHF. This chain uses TRBV6-4 with TRBJ1-5, with TRBD1 as a possible D gene (5 bases). The V and J ends lost 0 bases and 4 bases respectively, with 22 bases between them. The CDR3 contains 19 residues. CDR1 MRHNA and CDR2 SNTAGT come from the germline V gene.

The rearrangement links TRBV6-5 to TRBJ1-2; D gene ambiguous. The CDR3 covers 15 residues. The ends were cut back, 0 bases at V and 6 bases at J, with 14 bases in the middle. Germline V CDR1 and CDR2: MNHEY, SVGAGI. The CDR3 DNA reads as TGTGCCAGCAGTTACTCTCGGCAGACCCACCATGGCTACACCTTC. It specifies CASSYSRQTHHGYTF.